These 6 T cell receptor beta chains were all obtained from the same sample, sequenced in a study of cytomegalovirus exposure and HLA in healthy donors (dated 2017 in TCRdb). The library was made by the immunoSEQ multiplex PCR assay. A mixture of 60 forward primers for TCR Vbeta segments and 13 reverse primers for TCR Jbeta segments was used in the multiplex PCR. TCRdb stores this immuneACCESS table with in-frame sequences only. Part of the clones is absent; in the studies checked, under half of the shortfall reflects unresolved V genes, and no reason is known for the rest. The table for this sample lists over 110,000 clones; 75% to 85% of them were counted only once. The leading ten clones occupy roughly 6.2% of the sample. Sequenced sample: PBMCs. These TCRs come from a woman between 40 and 55 years old in good health and CMV-seropositive.

The CDR3 loop is CASSLTGGNEKLFF. CDR3 sequence (DNA): TGTGCCAGTAGTCTGACTGGTGGGAATGAAAAACTGTTTTTT. The chain has TRBV19 and TRBJ1-4; D unresolved. Germline CDR1 LNHDA, CDR2 SQIVND (reference sequence). V dropped 5 bases and J dropped 5 bases, with 12 bases sitting between them. This CDR3 spans 14 amino acids.

This clone was found once. The chain couples TRBV27 to TRBJ2-3; D perhaps matches TRBD1 (5 bases). Looked up from germline, CDR1 is MNHEY and CDR2 is SMNVEV (reference sequence). The V end lost 6 bases, the J end lost 0 bases, and 10 bases lay between the germline ends. The CDR3 runs 14 residues. CDR3 DNA sequence: TGTGCCAGCAGCCTTGGACACAGCACAGATACGCAGTATTTT. As protein: CASSLGHSTDTQYF.

The rearrangement joins TRBV19 to TRBJ2-1, with 12 positions matching TRBD2. CDR1 and CDR2 (germline): LNHDA, SQIVND (reference sequence). Trimming cost V 6 bases and J 6 bases; bases outside gene matches: 6. CDR3 length: 15 amino acids. DNA for the CDR3: TGTGCCAGTAGGACCGGGACTAGCGGGTCCAATGAGCAGTTCTTC. It yields the protein CASRTGTSGSNEQFF.

This clone was observed a few times. CDR3 residues: CSGVLGRTGELFF. In DNA form, the CDR3 reads TGCAGCGGTGTCTTGGGGAGGACCGGGGAGCTGTTTTTT. V and J are TRBV29-1 and TRBJ2-2; D possibly corresponds to TRBD2 (6 bases). Looked up from germline, CDR1 is SQVTM and CDR2 is ANQGSEA. V was trimmed by 7 bases and J by 5 bases, leaving 14 bases between them. The CDR3 has 13 residues.

The rearrangement uses TRBV5-1 and TRBJ1-1; 9 bases align to TRBD1. V shed 3 bases and J 2 bases; nucleotides not matched to a gene: 2. The CDR3 totals 14 residues. The germline CDR1 and CDR2 sequences are SGHRS and YFSETQ. CDR3 DNA: TGCGCCAGCAGCTGGGGACAGGGTAACACTGAAGCTTTCTTT. Its protein is CASSWGQGNTEAFF.

The chain uses TRBV27 and TRBJ1-4; D gene ambiguous. CDR1 is MNHEY and CDR2 is SMNVEV in the germline V gene (reference sequence). The CDR3 loop spans 13 amino acids. V lost 8 bases and J lost 8, with 15 bases in between. DNA of the CDR3: TGTGCCAGCGCTAGATGGTCGAGGGAAAAACTGTTTTTT. Residues: CASARWSREKLFF.